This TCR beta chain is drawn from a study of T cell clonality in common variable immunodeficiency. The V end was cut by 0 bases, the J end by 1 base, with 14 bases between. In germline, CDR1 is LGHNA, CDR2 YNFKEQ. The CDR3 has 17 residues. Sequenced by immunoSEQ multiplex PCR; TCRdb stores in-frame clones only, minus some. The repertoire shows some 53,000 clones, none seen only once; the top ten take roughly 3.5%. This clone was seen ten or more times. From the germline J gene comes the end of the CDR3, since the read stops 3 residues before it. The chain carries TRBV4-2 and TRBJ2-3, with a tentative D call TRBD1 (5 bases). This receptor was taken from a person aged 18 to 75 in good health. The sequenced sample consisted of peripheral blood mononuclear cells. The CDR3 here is CASSQDLSQGGTDTQYF. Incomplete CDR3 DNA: TGTGCCAGCAGCCAAGATCTCTCTCAAGGGGGCACAGATACG.